This TCR beta chain was profiled in a study of CD8+ T cells in alopecia areata listed by TCRdb under 2018. The study in broad terms: Treated patients were enrolled in an open-label pilot trial of oral tofacitinib, 5 to 10 mg twice daily, for moderate-to-severe alopecia areata. Tofacitinib was given for 6 to 18 months, followed by 6 months of follow-up off drug to assess delayed response and recurrence. Disease severity in treated patients was measured with the SALT score, which quantifies the percentage of affected scalp surface area. The study used high-throughput TCRbeta sequencing to examine T cell clonal expansion in alopecia areata, in both the C3H/HeJ mouse model and human patients. Scalp tissue and sorted CD4+ and CD8+ peripheral blood T cells from patchy and totalis/universalis alopecia areata patients and from healthy controls were covered by human TCRbeta sequencing. Biopsies were taken from tofacitinib-treated patients at baseline and at 4 and 24 weeks of treatment, and a later scalp biopsy was taken in several of the tofacitinib-treated patients. Clonality in the scalp was compared among normal scalp (n=4), patchy alopecia areata scalp (n=8), and alopecia totalis/universalis scalp (n=8). The RNA source kit depended on sample type: the PAXgene miRNA kit for fixed scalp, the miRNeasy kit for PBMCs, and the RNeasy kit for mouse skin. TCRbeta CDR3 regions were amplified by immunoSEQ multiplex PCR using 35 Vbeta forward and 13 Jbeta reverse primers. Overall results and qualifications from the work: Compared with normal scalp, lesional scalp had higher clonality and more expanded CD8+ clones, particularly in alopecia totalis/universalis, a pattern that suggests antigenic drive. Scalp clonality and the number of expanded CD8+ clones among the top 100 scalp clones were significantly decreased by tofacitinib. During tofacitinib treatment, many expanded lesional clones stuck around in both scalp and blood, and this persistence may partly explain why relapse happens after treatment is stopped. TCR sequences shared between patients were less clear than in mice, possibly partly because of HLA diversity in the patient population. Resident alphabeta T cells in normal human skin are also sequenced, complicating scalp TCR repertoire analysis, unlike mouse skin dominated by gammadelta T cells. Because the treated cohort was small and included a single nonresponder, larger studies are needed to assess links between baseline CD8+ expansion and response.

With respect to this clone: Its antigen remains unidentified. Base qualities were left out, and no much larger clone turns up one base away.

Receptor amplification or capture employed the immunoSEQ multiplex PCR assay. For TCR sequencing, RNA was extracted from every sample and reverse transcribed into cDNA to serve as template. First-strand cDNA was synthesized using SuperScript III with a 2:1 mix of oligo-dT and random hexamers. A synthetic immune receptor repertoire was used to assess amplification bias, and residual bias was removed computationally. The authors' analysis ran thus. Raw reads were preprocessed for error removal, and CDR3 was defined according to IMGT conventions as running from the conserved cysteine to phenylalanine. To get clonality, Shannon entropy was normalized by log2 of the number of productive unique TCRs and the result was subtracted from 1. Scalp TCRbeta sequences were cross-referenced with sorted blood CD4 and CD8 repertoires so that the CD4 or CD8 identity of scalp clones could be inferred. As stored in TCRdb, this immuneACCESS dataset retains in-frame rearrangements with V and J assigned. A fraction of the clones does not appear; measured against another copy, unresolved V genes explain less than half of the discrepancy, and the remainder lacks a known reason. That table gives V, J and clone size, and the DNA gave D and trimming. The sample yields 130,000 to 150,000 clones; about four fifths were counted once. The ten biggest clones cover 20% to 25% of the sample.

Read against the paper, the sample's time point label means: less than five weeks on oral tofacitinib. Interpreted using the paper, the treatment or condition label stands for: oral pan-JAK inhibitor, 5-10 mg twice daily. Lesional scalp punch biopsies and peripheral blood were obtained from alopecia areata patients. After PBMCs were isolated by density centrifugation and stained for CD3, CD4 and CD8, a FACSAria was used to sort CD4+ and CD8+ T cells. Counted from cysteine to phenylalanine, this CDR3 has 14 amino acids. Just the 42-base CDR3 DNA is kept, in frame starting at base 1. Trimming removed 2 bases from V and 6 bases from J, leaving 14 bases between the germline ends. CDR1 and CDR2 are drawn from the germline V gene: SGHRS, YFSETQ.

The source was CD8+ T cells sorted from blood, collected at week 4, from a patient treated with tofacitinib. The sequence links TRBV5-1 to TRBJ1-1, with a tentative D gene TRBD1 over 6 matching bases. This TCR derives from a human donor with alopecia areata. The CDR3: CASSFGDTGSEAFF. The nucleotide sequence is TGCGCCAGCAGCTTTGGGGACACCGGCTCTGAAGCTTTCTTT.